This TCR beta chain appears in the sequencing data of a study of T cell responses to AZD1222 COVID-19 vaccine. Study background: Second-dose schedules of about 4 or about 12 weeks were combined.

Details on this clone: What it binds is unknown.

With V trimmed by 2 bases and J by 8 bases, 9 bases remained unmatched. The CDR3 runs 15 residues. Germline values: CDR1 SGHRS, CDR2 YFSETQ. The study's findings and limits: Repertoires were sampled only after the peak T cell response. Recipients of two AZD1222 doses showed rising Spike-specific TCR breadth and depth.

Assay: immunoSEQ multiplex PCR; the TCRdb copy retains only in-frame clones and omits some. This table holds about 92,000 clones, 89% found once. The sequencing here drew on peripheral blood, taken on day 0 of AZD1222 vaccination. This TCR was recovered from an adult in good health. V gene TRBV5-1 combines with J gene TRBJ1-2; TRBD1 matches at 10 bases. CDR3 loop: CASSFNRDRGEGYTF. The CDR3 nucleotides are TGCGCCAGCAGCTTTAATCGGGACAGGGGTGAAGGCTACACCTTC.